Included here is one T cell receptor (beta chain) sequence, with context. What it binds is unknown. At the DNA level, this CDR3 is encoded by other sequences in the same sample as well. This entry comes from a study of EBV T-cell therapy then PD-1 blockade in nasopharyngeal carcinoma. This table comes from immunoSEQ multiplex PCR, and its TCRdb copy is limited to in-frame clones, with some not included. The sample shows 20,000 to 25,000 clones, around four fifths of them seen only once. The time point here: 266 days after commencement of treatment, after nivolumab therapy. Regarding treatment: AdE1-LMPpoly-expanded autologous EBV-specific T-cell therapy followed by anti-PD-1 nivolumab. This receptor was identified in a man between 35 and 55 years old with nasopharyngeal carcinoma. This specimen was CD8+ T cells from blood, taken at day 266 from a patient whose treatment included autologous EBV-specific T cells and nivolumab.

The DNA of the CDR3 is TGTGCCAGCAGTTACAGCCCCGGCAGGGATACGCAGTATTTT. Translating gives CASSYSPGRDTQYF. The chain couples TRBV6-6 to TRBJ2-3; D is ambiguous. The CDR3 sequence is 14 residues long. V gave up 2 bases and J gave up 6 bases, with 12 bases separating them. Germline assignment: CDR1 MNHNY and CDR2 SVGAGI (reference sequence).